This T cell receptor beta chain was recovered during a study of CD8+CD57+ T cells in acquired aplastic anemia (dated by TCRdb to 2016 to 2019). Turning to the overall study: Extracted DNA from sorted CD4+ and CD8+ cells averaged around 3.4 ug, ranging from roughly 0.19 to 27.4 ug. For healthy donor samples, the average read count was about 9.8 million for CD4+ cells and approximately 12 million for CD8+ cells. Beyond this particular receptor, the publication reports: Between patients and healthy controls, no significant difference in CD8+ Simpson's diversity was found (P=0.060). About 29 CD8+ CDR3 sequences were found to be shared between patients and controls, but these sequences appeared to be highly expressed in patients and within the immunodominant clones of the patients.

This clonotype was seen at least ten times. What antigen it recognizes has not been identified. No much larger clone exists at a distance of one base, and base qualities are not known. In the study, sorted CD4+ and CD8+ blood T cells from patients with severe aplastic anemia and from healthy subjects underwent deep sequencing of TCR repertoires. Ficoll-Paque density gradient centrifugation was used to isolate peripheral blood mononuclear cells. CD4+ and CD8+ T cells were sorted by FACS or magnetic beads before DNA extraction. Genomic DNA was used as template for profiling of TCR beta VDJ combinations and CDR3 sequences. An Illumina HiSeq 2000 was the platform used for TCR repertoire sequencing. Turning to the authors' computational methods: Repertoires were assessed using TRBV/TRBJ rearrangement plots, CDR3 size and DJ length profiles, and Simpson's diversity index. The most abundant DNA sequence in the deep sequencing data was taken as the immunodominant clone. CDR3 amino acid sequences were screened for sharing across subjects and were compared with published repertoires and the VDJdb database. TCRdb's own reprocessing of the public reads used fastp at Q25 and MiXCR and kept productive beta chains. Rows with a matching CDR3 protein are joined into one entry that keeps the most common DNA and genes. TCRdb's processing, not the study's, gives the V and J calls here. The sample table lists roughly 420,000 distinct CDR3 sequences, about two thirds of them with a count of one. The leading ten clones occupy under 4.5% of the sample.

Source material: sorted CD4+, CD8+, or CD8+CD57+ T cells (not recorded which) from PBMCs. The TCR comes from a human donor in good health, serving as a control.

The nucleotide sequence is TGCGCCAGCAGCCAATCGGAAAACACCGGGGAGCTGTTTTTT. It encodes CASSQSENTGELFF. The receptor chain draws on TRBV4-3 and TRBJ2-2, with the D segment identity uncertain. CDR1 and CDR2 are read off the germline V gene as LGHNA and YSLEER. The CDR3 sequence holds 14 residues, the cysteine and phenylalanine included. CDR3 DNA is the only sequence kept; it has 42 bases, read in frame from the first base. V is clipped by 2 bases and J by 2 bases, and the sequence between their germline boundaries is 6 bases long.